What follows are 32 T cell receptor beta chains derived from one specimen sequenced in a study of blood T cells in healthy people across ages. Through a sample-barcoded 5' primer and a J-beta primer mix, a second PCR was run for roughly 7 to 11 cycles. A single record per CDR3 protein comes from TCRdb applying MiXCR to the 5' RACE reads. Among 650,000 to 1,000,000 distinct CDR3 sequences listed, roughly 40% were seen once. Sequencing was carried out using blood. The receptors stem from a man aged 18 to 30 in good health.

The chain uses TRBV10-3 and TRBJ2-1, with 10 bases lining up with TRBD2. The CDR3 is 18 residues long. V was clipped by 0 bases and J by 6 bases; unmatched bases: 11. CDR1 is ENHRY and CDR2 is SYGVKD in the germline V gene. CDR3 sequence: CAISESRSGGDLGNEQFF. DNA of the CDR3: TGTGCCATCAGTGAGTCGAGGAGCGGGGGGGATCTGGGCAATGAGCAGTTCTTC.

This sequence joins TRBV7-6 and TRBJ2-4, with D unclear. TRBJ2-7 matches the DNA end more closely, so the J call is doubtful. CDR1 is SGHVS and CDR2 is FNYEAQ in the germline V gene. This CDR3 has 16 amino acids. The CDR3 bases are TGTGCCAGCAGCTTAGCGGGGTTGGGGAACCCCGACGAGCAGTACTTC. Translated, it gives CASSLAGLGNPDEQYF.

This clonotype was seen a few times. The V gene is TRBV5-1, the J gene TRBJ2-1, with D possibly TRBD2 on 6 matching bases. V lost 8 bases and J 9 bases, leaving 24 bases between the germline ends. Germline CDR1 is SGHRS and CDR2 is YFSETQ. The CDR3 consists of 15 residues. CDR3 bases: TGCGCCAGTACCCCGGGGGTAAGCAGGATCGGTGAGCAGTTCTTC. Protein product: CASTPGVSRIGEQFF.

CDR3 in amino acids: CASSFQAGELFF. CDR3 DNA: TGTGCCAGCAGTTTCCAGGCCGGGGAGCTGTTTTTT. The genes are TRBV12-3 or TRBV12-4 and TRBJ2-2; D remains unclear. The ends were cut back, 3 bases at V and 6 bases at J, with 5 bases in the middle. The CDR3 is 12 amino acids.

The J gene is TRBJ1-4, the V gene TRBV4-1; D is ambiguous. Trimming took 0 bases from V and 4 from J, leaving 12 bases between them. Germline loops: CDR1 MGHRA, CDR2 YSYEKL. The CDR3 is made up of 16 amino acids. CDR3 in DNA: TGCGCCAGCAGCCAAGATGTGGGCAGGCGTAATGAAAAACTGTTTTTT. Protein: CASSQDVGRRNEKLFF.

This clonotype has only a few counts. V and J are TRBV27 and TRBJ1-2; D gene unclear. V dropped 5 bases and J dropped 6 bases, with 19 bases sitting between them. CDR3 length: 15 amino acids. Germline CDR1 reads MNHEY; CDR2 reads SMNVEV (reference sequence). The CDR3 loop is CASSPPGFTEDGYTF. CDR3 coding DNA: TGTGCCAGCAGTCCCCCGGGTTTCACAGAAGATGGCTACACCTTC.

This clonotype showed up just a few times. The chain joins TRBV20-1 to TRBJ1-5; 7 bases line up with TRBD1. This CDR3 has 14 amino acids. Germline V CDR1 and CDR2: DFQATT, SNEGSKA (reference sequence). V lost 4 bases to trimming and J lost 1 base; unmatched junction nucleotides: 4. CDR3 nucleotide sequence: TGCAGTGCTAAGACAGGGTTCAGCAATCAGCCCCAGCATTTT. Translation: CSAKTGFSNQPQHF.

The table lists this clonotype with a count of one. The chain joins TRBV20-1 to TRBJ1-2, with D unresolved. V dropped 3 bases and J dropped 9 bases, with 14 bases sitting between them. The CDR3 is 12 amino acids. Germline CDR1 is DFQATT and CDR2 is SNEGSKA (reference sequence). The CDR3 here is CSARDFGQSYTF. DNA for the CDR3: TGCAGTGCTAGGGATTTCGGGCAGAGCTACACCTTC.

This chain uses TRBV12-3 or TRBV12-4 with TRBJ2-2, with 8 positions matching TRBD2. V was pared by 3 bases and J by 6 bases, with 6 bases of the junction left unmatched. The CDR3 is made up of 15 amino acids. The CDR3 DNA follows: TGTGCCAGCAGTTTTCGGCGGGGGGCCGCCGGGGAGCTGTTTTTT. Translated, it gives CASSFRRGAAGELFF.

Written as DNA, the CDR3 is TGTGCCAGCAGCCAGGTCGAGGGTCTCTATGGCTACACCTTC. The encoded protein is CASSQVEGLYGYTF. The genes are TRBV7-2 and TRBJ1-2; D not resolved. This CDR3 has 14 residues. In germline, CDR1 is SGHTA, CDR2 FQGNSA. Trimming pared 5 bases from V and 4 bases from J, leaving 14 bases between.

Of note for this clonotype: No conserved phenylalanine or tryptophan ends this CDR3, so it is likely a read error. The chain employs TRBV6-5 and TRBJ2-3; no clear D gene. Germline CDR1 and CDR2: MNHEY and SVGAGI. The CDR3 is 15 amino acids. V dropped 6 bases and J dropped 4 bases, with 17 bases sitting between them. The CDR3 loop is CASSPEPALPDTQYL. CDR3 sequence (DNA): TGTGCCAGCAGCCCGGAGCCAGCACTTCCAGATACGCAGTATCTT.

The chain links TRBV6-2 or TRBV6-3 to TRBJ2-2; 8 bases map to TRBD2. CDR1 is MNHEY, CDR2 SVGEGT, per germline. Trimming took 5 bases from V and 3 from J; bases not matched to a gene: 8. This CDR3 has 16 residues. CDR3 region: CASSQGLAVDTGELFF. CDR3 in DNA: TGTGCCAGCAGTCAAGGACTAGCCGTGGACACCGGGGAGCTGTTTTTT.

This chain connects TRBV27 to TRBJ2-1; 7 bases align to TRBD2. The length of the CDR3 is 15 residues. Germline-derived CDR1 and CDR2 are MNHEY and SMNVEV (reference sequence). J gave up 5 bases and V 3 bases, and 7 bases lay outside the gene matches. CDR3: CASSFRGDFNNEQFF. The CDR3 DNA reads TGTGCCAGCAGTTTCCGGGGGGATTTCAACAATGAGCAGTTCTTC.

This clonotype was detected only a few times. The CDR3 sequence: CASSLLFYNSPLHF. The DNA for the CDR3 is TGTGCCAGCAGCTTGCTATTCTATAATTCACCCCTCCACTTT. This chain uses TRBV7-8 with TRBJ1-6; D remains ambiguous. V lost 3 bases to trimming and J lost 3 bases, with 6 bases between them. Germline CDR1 SGHVS, CDR2 FQNEAQ. This CDR3 has 14 residues.

The V call is TRBV4-1, the J call TRBJ1-1, with D hard to call. The CDR3 spans 15 residues. The V end lost 1 base, the J end lost 0 bases, and 9 bases lay between the germline ends. Germline V gives CDR1 MGHRA, CDR2 YSYEKL. The CDR3 DNA reads as TGCGCCAGCAGCCAAGTAGAGTTGGTGAACACTGAAGCTTTCTTT. It is translated as CASSQVELVNTEAFF.

This clonotype showed up just a few times. The V and J genes are TRBV2 and TRBJ1-1; maybe TRBD1 (6 bases). The germline V gene encodes CDR1 SNHLY and CDR2 FYNNEI. The length of the CDR3 is 14 residues. With 5 bases removed from V and 6 bases from J, the gap between germline ends came to 16 bases. CDR3 region: CASSRQAGEAEAFF. In DNA form, the CDR3 reads TGTGCCAGCAGTAGACAGGCGGGTGAGGCTGAAGCTTTCTTT.

Notes on this clonotype: A much bigger clone sits one base away, suggesting this may be a read error. This chain joins TRBV7-2 and TRBJ2-5; D possibly corresponds to TRBD2 (6 bases). In germline, CDR1 is SGHTA, CDR2 FQGNSA. This CDR3 region has 15 residues. V gave up 3 bases and J gave up 2 bases, with 13 bases separating them. The DNA of the CDR3 is TGTGCCAGCAGCTTTTCAGCGGGCGATCAAGAGACCCAGTACTTC. This gives the protein CASSFSAGDQETQYF.

The rearrangement links TRBV20-1 to TRBJ2-2; D is undetermined. V lost 2 bases to trimming and J lost 3 bases, with 7 bases between them. The CDR3 consists of 13 residues. Germline lookup yields CDR1 DFQATT and CDR2 SNEGSKA (reference sequence). CDR3 nucleotides: TGCAGTGCTAGAAACTACTACACCGGGGAGCTGTTTTTT. Translated: CSARNYYTGELFF.

Here the CDR3 DNA reads TGTGCCAGCAAAAGCGACAGCCCGAATTCACCCCTCCACTTT. As protein: CASKSDSPNSPLHF. This chain connects TRBV6-1 to TRBJ1-6; tentative D call: TRBD1 (5 bases). Germline V gene sequence: CDR1 MNHNS, CDR2 SASEGT. The CDR3 has 14 residues. With 7 bases removed from V and 7 bases from J, the gap between germline ends came to 14 bases.

The genes are TRBV7-2 and TRBJ1-2; D is possibly TRBD1 (5 bases). CDR3 size: 15 residues. Trimming shortened V by 5 bases and J by 4 bases, and 17 bases separated the two germline ends. The germline V gene has CDR1 SGHTA and CDR2 FQGNSA. CDR3 nucleotide sequence: TGTGCCAGCAGCCAAGGTCGGGCAGGGCTCTATGGCTACACCTTC. Translation: CASSQGRAGLYGYTF. Together with reference TRBV7-2 and TRBJ1-2, the CDR3 gives the full variable domain: GAGVSQSPSNKVTEKGKDVELRCDPISGHTALYWYRQSLGQGLEFLIYFQGNSAPDKSGLPSDRFSAERTGGSVSTLTIQRTQQEDSAVYLCASSQGRAGLYGYTFGSGTRLTVV.

This rearrangement joins TRBV2 to TRBJ2-2; tentatively, D is TRBD1 (6 bases). The CDR3 consists of 16 residues. Trimming stripped 5 bases from V and 1 base from J, with 14 bases between. The germline CDR1 and CDR2 sequences are SNHLY and FYNNEI. CDR3 in DNA: TGTGCCAGCAGTATTTCGGGACATTTGAACACCGGGGAGCTGTTTTTT. Residues: CASSISGHLNTGELFF.

This clonotype was seen more than once but under ten times. The rearrangement joins TRBV29-1 to TRBJ2-3, with 7 bases matching TRBD2. J gave up 8 bases and V 1 base, and 12 bases lay outside the gene matches. Looked up from germline, CDR1 is SQVTM and CDR2 is ANQGSEA. This CDR3 has 15 residues. The CDR3 DNA is TGCAGCGTTGAAGGAGTGTCGGCGCCGGGGGGTACGCAGTATTTT. It yields the protein CSVEGVSAPGGTQYF.

This clonotype was counted a few times. The chain combines TRBV4-2 with TRBJ2-5; tentatively, D is TRBD1 (6 bases). Trimming pared 4 bases from V and 4 bases from J, leaving 10 bases between. The CDR3 is 13 amino acids. In germline, CDR1 is LGHNA, CDR2 YNFKEQ. The CDR3 spells CASSPVGGETQYF. The CDR3 nucleotides read TGTGCCAGCAGCCCTGTAGGGGGAGAGACCCAGTACTTC.

V and J are TRBV5-1 and TRBJ1-1, with 8 positions matching TRBD1. The CDR3 has 15 amino acids. The junction had 2 bases not matched to a gene; V was cut back by 0 bases and J by 1 base. Germline V CDR1 and CDR2: SGHRS, YFSETQ. This CDR3 is CASSLATGENTEAFF. In DNA form, the CDR3 reads TGCGCCAGCAGCTTGGCGACAGGGGAGAACACTGAAGCTTTCTTT. The full variable domain, in which reference TRBV5-1 and TRBJ1-1 provide the parts outside the CDR3, is KAGVTQTPRYLIKTRGQQVTLSCSPISGHRSVSWYQQTPGQGLQFLFEYFSETQRNKGNFPGRFSGRQFSNSRSEMNVSTLELGDSALYLCASSLATGENTEAFFGQGTRLTVV.

The V and J genes are TRBV6-1 and TRBJ1-1, with D maybe TRBD1 (5 bases). The CDR3 length is 17 residues. The V end was cut by 2 bases, the J end by 1 base, with 17 bases between. Germline CDR1 and CDR2: MNHNS and SASEGT. The CDR3 DNA follows: TGTGCCAGCAGTGAACTTAGGGGTAAACTAAAGAACACTGAAGCTTTCTTT. It codes for CASSELRGKLKNTEAFF.

The chain links TRBV7-3 to TRBJ2-1, with 8 bases that match TRBD1. Per the germline V gene, CDR1 is SGHTA and CDR2 is FQGTGA. This CDR3 contains 15 residues. Trimming took 5 bases from V and 3 from J; bases not matched to a gene: 6. DNA for the CDR3: TGTGCCAGCAGCGCGGACAGGGCGGGCTACAATGAGCAGTTCTTC. Protein product: CASSADRAGYNEQFF.

There are a few counts of this clonotype. The rearrangement joins TRBV6-6 to TRBJ1-1; perhaps TRBD1 as D (5 bases). V dropped 5 bases and J dropped 4 bases, with 17 bases sitting between them. The CDR3 sequence is 15 residues long. Germline CDR1 MNHNY, CDR2 SVGAGI (reference sequence). The CDR3 nucleotides are TGTGCCAGCAGTCCTACCAGGGTCTACGGCACTGAAGCTTTCTTT. This codes for CASSPTRVYGTEAFF.

The sample holds many counts of this clonotype. This chain connects TRBV20-1 to TRBJ2-3; TRBD2 agrees at 11 bases. V shed 6 bases and J 4 bases; nucleotides not matched to a gene: 6. Germline loops: CDR1 DFQATT, CDR2 SNEGSKA (reference sequence). This CDR3 contains 14 residues. CDR3 DNA sequence: TGCAGTGCCCCCAATAGCGGGGGGGCAGATACGCAGTATTTT. Translated, it gives CSAPNSGGADTQYF.

This clonotype was counted a few times. A much larger clone lies a single base off, so this may be a read error. The V and J genes are TRBV20-1 and TRBJ2-7; TRBD1 aligns across 8 bases. J was trimmed by 8 bases and V by 4 bases; bases with no gene match: 10. The CDR3 covers 13 residues. CDR1 DFQATT and CDR2 SNEGSKA come from the germline V gene (reference sequence). The CDR3 sequence is CSATGGKGNKQYF. The CDR3 DNA follows: TGCAGTGCTACAGGGGGCAAAGGCAATAAGCAGTACTTC.

This chain connects TRBV7-2 to TRBJ2-1; 8 bases are a match to TRBD2. The CDR3 loop spans 16 amino acids. The ends lost 5 bases at V and 0 bases at J; junction bases unmatched: 6. The germline V gene encodes CDR1 SGHTA and CDR2 FQGNSA. In DNA, the CDR3 is TGTGCCAGCAGCCGGACGGGGGGGAGCTCCTACAATGAGCAGTTCTTC. This codes for CASSRTGGSSYNEQFF.

This clonotype was recorded a few times. CDR3 coding DNA: TGCGCCAGCAGCGCGGGACAGGGGGTTTCCGATACGCAGTATTTT. Protein sequence: CASSAGQGVSDTQYF. V is TRBV5-1 and J is TRBJ2-3, with 11 bases identical to TRBD1. The CDR3 covers 15 residues. Germline CDR1 SGHRS, CDR2 YFSETQ. With V trimmed by 4 bases and J by 6 bases, 7 bases remained unmatched.

Points on this clonotype: The junction shows a germline mismatch at one end, possibly a read error. CDR3 residues: CAGRRDRGYDERFF. CDR3 DNA: TGTGCCGGCAGGAGGGACAGGGGGTATGATGAGCGGTTCTTC. The chain carries TRBV6-6 and TRBJ2-1; the match to TRBD1 covers 11 bases. The germline V gene has CDR1 MNHNY and CDR2 SVGAGI (reference sequence). The CDR3 totals 14 residues.